This T cell receptor beta chain was captured in a study of T-cell memory formation after mild COVID-19. Study-wide findings and caveats: Still unconfirmed is whether the second-wave clones peaking on day 37 recognized SARS-CoV-2. Clones which contracted sat mainly in CM and EM if CD4+, and in EMRA if CD8+. Cross-reactive memory apparently joined, as some responding clones appeared in pre-infection memory. A second wave expanding day 15 to 37 was CD4+-biased; contracting clones were balanced.

TCRdb re-derived calls from the 5' RACE reads in MiXCR, one entry per CDR3 protein. The table lists 400,000 to 500,000 distinct CDR3 sequences, roughly 24% of them singletons. This clonotype has just a few counts. Its antigen remains unidentified. Trimming removed 9 bases at V and 3 bases at J, with 8 bases between. The CDR3 length is 12 residues. The clonotype comes from an adult woman who had mild COVID-19 (a few samples of this study predate the infection). Cell type and time point are not known. This sequence joins TRBV12-3 or TRBV12-4 and TRBJ2-2; D may be TRBD2 (6 bases). Sequenced material: PBMCs or a T cell subset sorted from them (not recorded which). The CDR3 loop is CARGTYTGELFF. CDR3 DNA sequence: TGTGCCAGGGGGACTTACACCGGGGAGCTGTTTTTT.